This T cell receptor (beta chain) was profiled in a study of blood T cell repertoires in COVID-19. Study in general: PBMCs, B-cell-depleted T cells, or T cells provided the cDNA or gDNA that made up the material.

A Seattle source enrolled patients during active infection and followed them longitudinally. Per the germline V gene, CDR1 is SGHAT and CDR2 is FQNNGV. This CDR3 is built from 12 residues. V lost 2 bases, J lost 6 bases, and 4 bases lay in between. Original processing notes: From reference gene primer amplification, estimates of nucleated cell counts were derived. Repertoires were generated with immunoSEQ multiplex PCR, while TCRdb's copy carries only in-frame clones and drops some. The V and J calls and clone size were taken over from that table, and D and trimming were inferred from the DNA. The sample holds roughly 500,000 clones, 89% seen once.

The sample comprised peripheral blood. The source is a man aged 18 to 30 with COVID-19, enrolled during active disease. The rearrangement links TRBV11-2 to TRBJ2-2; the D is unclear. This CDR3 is CASSLSAGELFF. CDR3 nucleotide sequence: TGTGCCAGCAGCTTATCAGCCGGGGAGCTGTTTTTT.